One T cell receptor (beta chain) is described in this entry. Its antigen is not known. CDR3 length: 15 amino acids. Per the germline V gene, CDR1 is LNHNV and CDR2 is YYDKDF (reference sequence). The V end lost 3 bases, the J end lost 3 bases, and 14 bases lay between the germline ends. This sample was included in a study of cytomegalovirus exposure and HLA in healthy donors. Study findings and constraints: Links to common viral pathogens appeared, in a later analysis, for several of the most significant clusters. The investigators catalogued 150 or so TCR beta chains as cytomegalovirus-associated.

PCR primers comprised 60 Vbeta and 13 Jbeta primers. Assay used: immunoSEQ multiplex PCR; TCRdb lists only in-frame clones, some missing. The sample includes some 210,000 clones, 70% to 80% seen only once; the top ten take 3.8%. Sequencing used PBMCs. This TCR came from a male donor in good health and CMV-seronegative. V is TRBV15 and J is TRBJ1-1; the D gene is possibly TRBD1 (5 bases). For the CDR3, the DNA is TGTGCCACCAGCAGTATAGGGGCGTCGGACACTGAAGCTTTCTTT. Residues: CATSSIGASDTEAFF.